The rows below give T cell receptor beta chains drawn from one sample of a study of shared clonotypes between healthy human individuals. Only in-frame clones appear in the TCRdb table, and some are missing; sequencing was by immunoSEQ multiplex PCR. The sample has roughly 1.4 million clones, 98% to 99% seen once. The sequenced sample consisted of naive CD4+ T cells sorted from blood. The source of these receptors is a young man in good health. CDR3s include the opening cysteine and the closing phenylalanine or tryptophan. D genes are given only for firm matches. Clone sizes are given selectively: once, few, many, or a class where the clone is expanded.

cdr3_aa | cdr3_nt | j_call | v_call | cdr3_length | clone_size | d_call
CASSPILGDRNF | TGTGCCAGTAGTCCTATTCTCGGAGATCGTAACTTT | TRBJ1-1 | TRBV19 | 12 | - | -
CASSQPAGEGTQYF | TGTGCCAGCAGCCAACCAGCGGGAGAGGGGACCCAGTACTTC | TRBJ2-5 | TRBV5-4 | 14 | - | TRBD2
CATSRDLVGWQQDYEQYF | TGTGCCACCAGCAGAGATCTTGTTGGATGGCAACAGGACTACGAGCAGTACTTC | TRBJ2-7 | TRBV15 | 18 | once | -
CASSPGQGYYNEQFF | TGTGCCAGCAGCCCCGGACAGGGATACTACAATGAGCAGTTCTTC | TRBJ2-1 | TRBV5-6 | 15 | once | TRBD1
CASRRTGGETQYF | TGTGCCAGCAGGCGGACAGGGGGAGAGACCCAGTACTTC | TRBJ2-5 | TRBV5-6 | 13 | - | TRBD1
CASSLQDTSPMSSYEQYF | TGCGCCAGCAGCTTACAGGACACTTCGCCGATGTCTTCCTACGAGCAGTACTTC | TRBJ2-7 | TRBV5-1 | 18 | - | -
CASSRGTGGPGELFF | TGTGCCAGCAGCCGAGGGACAGGGGGGCCCGGGGAGCTGTTTTTT | TRBJ2-2 | TRBV7-2 | 15 | - | TRBD1
CASSPGTGRGGTDTQYF | TGTGCCAGCAGCCCTGGGACAGGCCGGGGGGGGACAGATACGCAGTATTTT | TRBJ2-3 | TRBV5-4 | 17 | once | -
CASSLGSGGSYNEQFF | TGTGCCAGCAGTTTGGGTAGCGGGGGCTCCTACAATGAGCAGTTCTTC | TRBJ2-1 | TRBV28 | 16 | once | TRBD2
CASSEGARTDTQYF | TGTGCCAGCAGTGAAGGAGCGCGCACAGATACGCAGTATTTT | TRBJ2-3 | TRBV2 | 14 | once | -
CASSRGLAGGRTDTQYF | TGTGCCAGTAGTAGGGGACTAGCGGGAGGTAGGACAGATACGCAGTATTTT | TRBJ2-3 | TRBV19 | 17 | - | TRBD2
CASSLRGRVRTDTQYF | TGTGCCAGCAGTTTACGTGGCAGGGTGCGCACAGATACGCAGTATTTT | TRBJ2-3 | TRBV28 | 16 | - | -
CASSEWGQGKDTQYF | TGCGCCAGCAGTGAGTGGGGACAGGGTAAAGATACGCAGTATTTT | TRBJ2-3 | TRBV10-1 | 15 | once | TRBD1
CASSLEGSPDTQYF | TGTGCCAGCAGCTTAGAAGGTAGCCCAGATACGCAGTATTTT | TRBJ2-3 | TRBV7-8 | 14 | - | -
CASSSLSGSSYNEQFF | TGTGCCAGCAGCTCCCTCAGCGGGAGCTCCTACAATGAGCAGTTCTTC | TRBJ2-1 | TRBV11-2 | 16 | - | TRBD2
CASSRTAHYEQYF | TGTGCCAGCAGCCGCACCGCACACTACGAGCAGTACTTC | TRBJ2-7 | TRBV14 | 13 | - | -
CASSRGLNEQFF | TGTGCCAGCAGCCGGGGGCTGAATGAGCAGTTCTTC | TRBJ2-1 | TRBV28 | 12 | - | -
CSARVTYEQYF | TGCAGTGCTAGGGTAACCTACGAGCAGTACTTC | TRBJ2-7 | TRBV20-1 | 11 | - | -
CASSDGWTEHQPQHF | TGTGCCAGCAGCGACGGCTGGACAGAGCATCAGCCCCAGCATTTT | TRBJ1-5 | TRBV7-2 | 15 | - | -
CSVSGQALDEQYF | TGCAGCGTTTCGGGACAGGCCCTTGACGAGCAGTACTTC | TRBJ2-7 | TRBV29-1 | 13 | once | TRBD1
CASTSTGRNEKLFF | TGTGCCAGCACCTCGACAGGGAGGAATGAAAAACTGTTTTTT | TRBJ1-4 | TRBV11-3 | 14 | - | TRBD1
CASSSVLTGTGELFF | TGCGCCAGCAGCTCAGTACTTACAGGGACCGGGGAGCTGTTTTTT | TRBJ2-2 | TRBV5-1 | 15 | - | -
CASSAGTGGSTEAFF | TGCGCCAGCAGCGCCGGGACAGGGGGAAGCACTGAAGCTTTCTTT | TRBJ1-1 | TRBV5-1 | 15 | - | TRBD1
CVRGLDRQYEQYF | TGTGTCAGAGGCTTGGACAGGCAGTACGAGCAGTACTTC | TRBJ2-7 | TRBV7-5 | 13 | - | -
CASRPGAMDEQYF | TGCGCCAGCAGACCGGGGGCTATGGACGAGCAGTACTTC | TRBJ2-7 | TRBV5-1 | 13 | once | -
CASSIGQGINYEQYF | TGTGCCAGTAGTATAGGGCAGGGCATCAACTACGAGCAGTACTTC | TRBJ2-7 | TRBV19 | 15 | - | -
CASERRDSPRHTF | TGTGCCAGCGAACGCCGGGACAGTCCTCGCCACACCTTC | TRBJ1-2 | TRBV5-4 | 13 | - | TRBD1
CASSERGREVGSTGELFF | TGTGCCAGCAGTGAACGTGGCAGGGAGGTGGGAAGCACCGGGGAGCTGTTTTTT | TRBJ2-2 | TRBV2 | 18 | - | -
CASSKGGLRTDTQYF | TGTGCCAGCAGCAAAGGGGGGCTGAGAACAGATACGCAGTATTTT | TRBJ2-3 | TRBV7-9 | 15 | - | -
CASSLGGIGAYNEQFF | TGTGCCAGCAGCTTAGGGGGGATAGGAGCCTACAATGAGCAGTTCTTC | TRBJ2-1 | TRBV7-2 | 16 | - | -
CAWSVRLAGTGELFF | TGTGCCTGGAGTGTTCGACTAGCGGGGACCGGGGAGCTGTTTTTT | TRBJ2-2 | TRBV30 | 15 | once | TRBD2
CASSLLAGGRYGYTF | TGCGCCAGCAGCTTGCTCGCGGGAGGCCGGTATGGCTACACCTTC | TRBJ1-2 | TRBV5-1 | 15 | - | -
CASKRGGETQYF | TGTGCCAGCAAAAGGGGCGGGGAGACCCAGTACTTC | TRBJ2-5 | TRBV2 | 12 | - | -
CASSPDPGTYNEQFF | TGTGCCAGCAGCCCCGACCCAGGGACTTACAATGAGCAGTTCTTC | TRBJ2-1 | TRBV5-5 | 15 | - | -
CASNPGTWRGYTF | TGTGCCAGCAACCCAGGGACATGGCGGGGCTACACCTTC | TRBJ1-2 | TRBV2 | 13 | - | -
CASSSSGTSGSYEQYF | TGTGCCAGCAGTTCGTCAGGGACTAGCGGGAGTTACGAGCAGTACTTC | TRBJ2-7 | TRBV28 | 16 | - | TRBD2
CATSLPSLRGYTF | TGTGCCACCAGCCTCCCTTCCCTCCGTGGCTACACCTTC | TRBJ1-2 | TRBV15 | 13 | - | -
CASSSLDRGAQYF | TGTGCCAGCAGTTCTCTGGACAGGGGCGCGCAGTATTTT | TRBJ2-3 | TRBV6-5 | 13 | once | TRBD1
CASRYRGVGAFF | TGTGCCAGCAGGTACAGGGGAGTAGGAGCTTTCTTT | TRBJ1-1 | TRBV28 | 12 | - | TRBD1
CASSSPGQGTYEQYF | TGTGCCAGCAGTTCCCCGGGACAGGGCACCTACGAGCAGTACTTC | TRBJ2-7 | TRBV28 | 15 | few | TRBD1
CASSPKVANVLTF | TGTGCCAGCAGCCCCAAAGTGGCCAACGTCCTGACTTTC | TRBJ2-6 | TRBV5-4 | 13 | - | -
CASSQREGPSYEQYF | TGTGCCAGCAGCCAAAGGGAGGGGCCTAGCTACGAGCAGTACTTC | TRBJ2-7 | TRBV4-2 | 15 | - | TRBD2
CASSSVWGDTDTQYF | TGTGCCAGCAGCTCCGTTTGGGGGGACACAGATACGCAGTATTTT | TRBJ2-3 | TRBV4-2 | 15 | - | -
CASSYVVGPGNSYEQYF | TGTGCCAGTAGTTACGTGGTCGGACCGGGGAACTCCTACGAGCAGTACTTC | TRBJ2-7 | TRBV19 | 17 | - | -
CATSREITASGKLFF | TGTGCCACCAGCAGGGAAATTACGGCGTCCGGAAAACTGTTTTTT | TRBJ1-4 | TRBV15 | 15 | - | -
CSLSYGTDTQYF | TGCAGCCTCTCCTACGGAACAGATACGCAGTATTTT | TRBJ2-3 | TRBV29-1 | 12 | - | -
CASSLAAGSNEQFF | TGCGCCAGCAGCTTGGCGGCAGGGTCCAATGAGCAGTTCTTC | TRBJ2-1 | TRBV5-1 | 14 | - | -